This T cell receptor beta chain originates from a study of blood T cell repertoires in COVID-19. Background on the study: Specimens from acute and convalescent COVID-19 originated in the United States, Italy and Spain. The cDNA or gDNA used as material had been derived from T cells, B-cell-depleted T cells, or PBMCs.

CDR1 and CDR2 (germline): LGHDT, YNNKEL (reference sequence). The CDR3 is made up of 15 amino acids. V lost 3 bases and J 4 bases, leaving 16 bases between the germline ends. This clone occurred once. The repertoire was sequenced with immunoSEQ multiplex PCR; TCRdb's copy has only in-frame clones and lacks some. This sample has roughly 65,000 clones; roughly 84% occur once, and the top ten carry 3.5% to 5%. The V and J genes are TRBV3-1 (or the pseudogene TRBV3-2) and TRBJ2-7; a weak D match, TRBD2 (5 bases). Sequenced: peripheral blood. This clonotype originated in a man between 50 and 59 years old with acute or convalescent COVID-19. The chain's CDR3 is CASSQASTTQYEQYF. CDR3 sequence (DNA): TGTGCCAGCAGCCAGGCGTCGACTACCCAATACGAGCAGTACTTC.